The 21 T cell receptor beta chains listed next were all sequenced from one sample in a study of T cells in Graves' hyperthyroidism and ophthalmopathy. Amplification of TCR beta CDR3 regions was performed using RNA transcripts as template. First-round RT-PCR of the TCR CDR3 relied on the HTBI primer set. TCRdb used MiXCR to reprocess the multiplex PCR reads, holding one entry per CDR3 protein. The data hold about 270,000 distinct CDR3 sequences, with roughly 20% observed a single time. The sequenced sample consisted of blood. The receptor source for this set is a man aged 30-40 years with Graves' ophthalmopathy.

The chain recombines TRBV6-2 or TRBV6-3 with TRBJ2-4; 9 bases match TRBD1. Germline trimming cut 7 bases from V and 0 bases from J; bases unmatched to any gene: 13. CDR1 MNHEY and CDR2 SVGEGT come from the germline V gene. This CDR3 region has 18 residues. The DNA of the CDR3 is TGTGCCAGCAACAAACAGGGGGCCACTGGGCTAGCCAAAAACATTCAGTACTTC. As protein: CASNKQGATGLAKNIQYF.

This clonotype was picked up many times. CDR3 bases: TGCAGTGCCGGGGAGATGACAGGGGGTCAGCCCCAGCATTTT. It specifies CSAGEMTGGQPQHF. V usage is TRBV20-1 and J usage is TRBJ1-5; 9 bases line up with TRBD1. CDR1 and CDR2 from the germline V gene are DFQATT and SNEGSKA (reference sequence). This CDR3 spans 14 amino acids. The V and J ends lost 6 bases and 6 bases, in that order; junction bases with no gene match: 9.

There are a few counts of this clonotype. The CDR3 loop reads CATSSFDEAFF. CDR3 DNA sequence: TGTGCCACCAGCAGTTTCGATGAAGCTTTCTTT. The chain joins TRBV15 to TRBJ1-1, with D uncertain. The CDR3 length is 11 residues. CDR1 is LNHNV, CDR2 YYDKDF, per germline (reference sequence). V shed 3 bases and J shed 7 bases, with 6 bases lying between them. Based on the CDR3 plus reference TRBV15 and TRBJ1-1, the full variable domain is DAMVIQNPRYQVTQFGKPVTLSCSQTLNHNVMYWYQQKSSQAPKLLFHYYDKDFNNEADTPDNFQSRRPNTSFCFLDIRSPGLGDTAMYLCATSSFDEAFFGQGTRLTVV.

In this sample, this clonotype turned up a few times. This clone may be a read error of a much larger clone one base away. The chain uses TRBV12-3 or TRBV12-4 and TRBJ2-7; 9 positions agree with TRBD2. The CDR3 contains 16 residues. The junction had 16 bases not matched to a gene; V was cut back by 7 bases and J by 6 bases. CDR3 DNA: TGTGCCAGCACCTGGGGGACTAGCAGGAGGGCCACCGAGCAGTACTTC. Translated: CASTWGTSRRATEQYF.

In its sample, this clonotype was seen many times. DNA of the CDR3: TGTGCCAGCAGTAGGGACAGGGGAAGCAATCAGCCCCAGCATTTT. Its translation: CASSRDRGSNQPQHF. The chain recombines TRBV2 with TRBJ1-5; 10 bases line up with TRBD1. This CDR3 comprises 15 residues. CDR1 is SNHLY and CDR2 is FYNNEI in the germline V gene. Trimming took 5 bases from V and 1 from J; bases not matched to a gene: 2. Full variable domain (remainder filled in from reference TRBV2 and TRBJ1-5): EPEVTQTPSHQVTQMGQEVILRCVPISNHLYFYWYRQILGQKVEFLVSFYNNEISEKSEIFDDQFSVERPDGSNFTLKIRSTKLEDSAMYFCASSRDRGSNQPQHFGDGTRLSIL.

This clonotype came up many times. This rearrangement joins TRBV7-8 to TRBJ2-5; the D gene is possibly TRBD1 (8 bases). V shed 5 bases and J shed 5 bases, with 18 bases lying between them. The CDR3 is 15 residues long. Germline lookup yields CDR1 SGHVS and CDR2 FQNEAQ. CDR3 DNA: TGTGCCAGCAGCCACAGGGGGGGCCGTAAGGAGACCCAGTACTTC. As protein: CASSHRGGRKETQYF.

This clonotype was seen many times. V is TRBV3-1 and J is TRBJ2-2; TRBD2 might be the D (5 bases). Germline V gene lookup returns CDR1 LGHDT and CDR2 YNNKEL (reference sequence). CDR3 size: 15 residues. V lost 8 bases and J lost 2, with 15 bases in between. The CDR3 sequence is CASRRAAGNTGELFF. In nucleotides, the CDR3 is TGTGCCAGCCGTCGCGCGGCGGGCAACACCGGGGAGCTGTTTTTT.

This clonotype turned up a few times. This chain uses TRBV12-5 with TRBJ2-1; 12 bases are shared with TRBD1. The junction had 14 bases not matched to a gene; V was cut back by 6 bases and J by 8 bases. Germline CDR1 is LGHNT and CDR2 is FRNRAP. The CDR3 is 17 amino acids. The CDR3 nucleotides read TGTGCTAGTGGACTCACCGCCGGGACAGGGGGCGGGTATGAGCAGTTCTTC. This translates into CASGLTAGTGGGYEQFF. Full variable domain (missing parts from reference TRBV12-5 and TRBJ2-1): DARVTQTPRHKVTEMGQEVTMRCQPILGHNTVFWYRQTMMQGLELLAYFRNRAPLDDSGMPKDRFSAEMPDATLATLKIQPSEPRDSAVYFCASGLTAGTGGGYEQFFGPGTRLTVL.

In its sample, this clonotype was seen a few times. The V and J genes are TRBV15 and TRBJ2-3, with TRBD2 as a possible D gene (6 bases). Germline CDR1 LNHNV, CDR2 YYDKDF (reference sequence). V was shortened by 2 bases and J by 9 bases, with 18 bases between the two germline ends. This CDR3 has 15 amino acids. The CDR3 loop reads CATSRPSLEGLTQYF. The CDR3 DNA is TGTGCCACCAGCAGACCCTCCCTGGAGGGCCTCACGCAGTATTTT.

This clonotype was recorded a few times. The V call is TRBV6-1, the J call TRBJ1-1; D call uncertain. Trimming stripped 10 bases from V and 3 bases from J, with 15 bases between. The CDR3 has 13 amino acids. The germline CDR1 and CDR2 sequences are MNHNS and SASEGT. CDR3 region: CAIRRDLDTEAFF. As DNA, the CDR3 is TGTGCCATTAGGCGGGATTTGGACACTGAAGCTTTCTTT.

The CDR3 here is CASSLAALYNEQFF. CDR3 bases: TGTGCCAGCAGTCTCGCGGCCCTTTACAATGAGCAGTTCTTC. V and J are TRBV27 and TRBJ2-1; unclear D gene. This CDR3 is built from 14 residues. CDR1 and CDR2 (germline): MNHEY, SMNVEV (reference sequence). V was shortened by 5 bases and J by 4 bases, with 12 bases between the two germline ends.

V gene TRBV28 combines with J gene TRBJ2-7; D unresolved. Germline CDR1 reads MDHEN; CDR2 reads SYDVKM. V was shortened by 7 bases and J by 3 bases, with 13 bases between the two germline ends. This CDR3 contains 13 residues. CDR3 loop: CASKVATLYEQYF. Here the CDR3 DNA reads TGTGCCAGCAAGGTCGCGACCCTCTACGAGCAGTACTTC.

This chain uses TRBV28 with TRBJ2-3; 12 positions agree with TRBD2. The trim removed 6 bases at V and 4 bases at J, leaving 5 bases unmatched. Germline CDR1 is MDHEN and CDR2 is SYDVKM. The CDR3 is 15 amino acids. The CDR3 is CASRASGRVSDTQYF. In nucleotides, the CDR3 is TGTGCCAGCAGGGCTAGCGGGAGGGTGTCAGATACGCAGTATTTT.

This clonotype was observed a handful of times. The chain links TRBV7-9 to TRBJ1-1; 12 bases are shared with TRBD1. V trimming: 7 bases; J trimming: 2 bases; junction bases outside the gene matches: 11. The CDR3 runs 17 residues. Germline-derived CDR1 and CDR2 are SEHNR and FQNEAQ (reference sequence). The CDR3 nucleotides are TGTGCCAGCATCCCTCCCGGGACAGGGGGCTTTAACACTGAAGCTTTCTTT. Residues: CASIPPGTGGFNTEAFF.

This clonotype has ten or more counts. The chain couples TRBV6-1 to TRBJ2-7, with 10 bases that match TRBD1. Germline V CDR1 and CDR2: MNHNS, SASEGT. After removal of 5 bases from V and 4 bases from J, the junction contained 5 bases not matched to a gene. The CDR3 contains 14 residues. The CDR3 is CASSSGQGEYEQYF. The CDR3, as DNA: TGTGCCAGCAGTTCCGGACAGGGGGAGTACGAGCAGTACTTC.

By proportion, this clonotype is medium-sized. This sequence joins TRBV2 and TRBJ2-2, with TRBD1 as a possible D gene (5 bases). V was pared by 8 bases and J by 4 bases, with 17 bases between. Germline V lookup: CDR1 SNHLY, CDR2 FYNNEI. The CDR3 runs to 15 residues. The chain's CDR3 is CASDSVQGSTGELFF. The CDR3 DNA reads as TGTGCCAGCGACTCCGTGCAGGGCAGCACCGGGGAGCTGTTTTTT.

This clonotype was observed a handful of times. The rearrangement joins TRBV9 to TRBJ2-3; the D is unclear. CDR3 length: 15 residues. Trimming removed 4 bases at V and 3 bases at J, with 15 bases between. Germline V gene lookup returns CDR1 SGDLS and CDR2 YYNGEE. CDR3: CASSRSLAATDTQYF. For the CDR3, the DNA is TGTGCCAGCAGCCGTAGCCTGGCGGCAACAGATACGCAGTATTTT.

This clonotype was counted a few times. V and J are TRBV10-3 and TRBJ1-2; D may be TRBD1 (6 bases). Germline V lookup: CDR1 ENHRY, CDR2 SYGVKD. This CDR3 contains 12 residues. Trimming removed 4 bases at V and 4 bases at J, with 7 bases between. The chain's CDR3 is CAISADSYGYTF. As DNA, the CDR3 is TGTGCCATCAGTGCGGACAGCTATGGCTACACCTTC.

This clonotype has only a few counts. This chain uses TRBV6-4 with TRBJ2-3; D may match TRBD1 or TRBD2 (6 bases each). CDR3 size: 15 residues. Germline V gives CDR1 MRHNA, CDR2 SNTAGT. V gave up 6 bases and J gave up 2 bases, with 15 bases separating them. CDR3 nucleotides: TGTGCCAGCAGCCCCAGAGGGGGGAACACAGATACGCAGTATTTT. As protein: CASSPRGGNTDTQYF.

This clonotype was seen repeatedly, ten times or more. This sequence joins TRBV18 and TRBJ2-1; TRBD1 agrees at 8 bases. Per the germline V gene, CDR1 is KGHSH and CDR2 is LQKENI. The V and J ends lost 3 bases and 6 bases, in that order; junction bases with no gene match: 4. The CDR3 length is 14 residues. The CDR3 reads CASSPTGVGNEQFF. CDR3 in DNA: TGTGCCAGCTCACCGACAGGGGTTGGCAATGAGCAGTTCTTC.

This clonotype was recorded a few times. The chain employs TRBV11-2 and TRBJ1-3; tentatively, D is TRBD1 (5 bases). The ends were cut back, 5 bases at V and 0 bases at J, with 14 bases in the middle. Germline CDR1 and CDR2: SGHAT and FQNNGV. The CDR3 has 16 amino acids. The CDR3 is CASSPGAGLSGNTIYF. The CDR3 bases are TGTGCCAGCAGCCCCGGGGCAGGGCTCTCTGGAAACACCATATATTTT. Combining the CDR3 with reference TRBV11-2 and TRBJ1-3 gives the whole variable domain EAGVAQSPRYKIIEKRQSVAFWCNPISGHATLYWYQQILGQGPKLLIQFQNNGVVDDSQLPKDRFSAERLKGVDSTLKIQPAKLEDSAVYLCASSPGAGLSGNTIYFGEGSWLTVV.